This T cell receptor (beta chain) appears in the sequencing data of a study of cytotoxic CD8 clonotypes in ibrutinib-treated CLL. On the study more broadly: Of a cohort that held some 12 relapsed/refractory and some 14 treatment-naive patients, some 17 were IGHV unmutated. It was after a median approximately twelve months of treatment, range 6 to 36, that response samples were taken. Overall study findings and caveats: Clonality went up at ibrutinib response and then declined back toward baseline at progression.

As to this clone: Antigen specificity is unknown.

Generated by immunoSEQ multiplex PCR, the TCRdb table keeps only in-frame clones and is missing some. The profile shows roughly 220,000 clones, roughly 73% of them singletons. V dropped 0 bases and J dropped 3; count of bases not matched to a gene: 2. From germline, CDR1 is MRHNA and CDR2 SNTAGT. This CDR3 is 15 amino acids long. This specimen consisted of PBMCs, obtained after 12 months of ibrutinib treatment. The receptor was isolated from a human donor with chronic lymphocytic leukemia. The V and J genes are TRBV6-4 and TRBJ2-3, with 8 bases lining up with TRBD2. This chain's CDR3 is CASSDSGLVTDTQYF. In nucleotides, the CDR3 is TGTGCCAGCAGTGACTCGGGACTAGTGACAGATACGCAGTATTTT.